This T cell receptor beta chain was recovered during a study of blood T cell repertoires in COVID-19. Across the study: From T cells, B-cell-depleted T cells, or PBMCs came the material, which was cDNA or gDNA.

CDR1 and CDR2 (germline): SGHRS, YFSETQ. The CDR3 length is 15 residues. Trimming cost V 6 bases and J 0 bases, with 14 bases left between them. Participants came from roughly 23 US areas, aged about 18 to 95 years. Assignment of participants to cohorts was predicated upon participant-reported clinical history. Each recovered donor of Cohort 3 presented with two negative PCRs, clearance, or symptom resolution. Libraries were prepared by immunoSEQ multiplex PCR; TCRdb keeps only in-frame clonotypes and omits some of them. The sample shows 450,000 to 500,000 clones, about 88% of them seen only once. Specimen: PBMCs or T cells enriched from blood (not recorded which). The chain couples TRBV5-1 to TRBJ2-3, with D possibly TRBD1 on 5 matching bases. This TCR came from a woman between 55 and 75 years old who had recovered from COVID-19. Written as DNA, the CDR3 is TGCGCCAGCACCACGGTTGGGGCTAGCACAGATACGCAGTATTTT. Translation: CASTTVGASTDTQYF.